The source of this TCR beta chain is a study of T cell changes during pregnancy in multiple sclerosis. The length of the CDR3 is 13 residues. V lost 0 bases, J lost 7 bases, and 8 bases lay in between. CDR1 is SGDLS, CDR2 YYNGEE, per germline. Data came from immunoSEQ multiplex PCR; TCRdb stores just in-frame clones and leaves some out. Counted here are tens of thousands of clones, over 85% occurring once; the ten biggest clones make up under 3.5%. The source of this sequence is a female donor with multiple sclerosis, enrolled in a pregnancy study. The source was CD8+ T cells from peripheral blood mononuclear cells, collected before pregnancy. The chain is built from TRBV9 and TRBJ1-5, with D unresolved. Here the CDR3 reads CASSVDGAQPQHF. CDR3 nucleotides: TGTGCCAGCAGCGTAGATGGTGCGCAGCCCCAGCATTTT.